The sequence of this T cell receptor beta chain was determined in a study of T cell repertoires in cytomegalovirus infection (dated by TCRdb to about 2019). Background for the entire study: The peptide stimulations were aimed at well-studied HLA-B-restricted epitopes as well as recently identified HLA-C-restricted CMV epitopes, whose presentation resists viral immunomodulation. The HLA type of each donor mattered for the analysis, because public TCR beta signatures pointed to carriage of CMV infection along with the matching HLA type.

The meaning of the sample's treatment or condition label: in vitro stimulation with specific CMV peptide epitopes to enrich CMV-specific T cells. Results the study describes overall, beyond this receptor: In the ex vivo response, HLA-C-restricted CMV-specific TCR beta clonotypes were dominant, and in two of eight donors the single most frequent clonotype came from this HLA-C-restricted group. In both this cohort and an independent cohort of 352 donors, the cumulative frequency of public TCR beta family members distinguished carriers of CMV infection plus the relevant HLA type.

From its cysteine to its phenylalanine, the CDR3 spans 16 amino acids. The entry retains the CDR3 DNA only, 48 bases that are in frame from base 1. V gives up 5 bases and J gives up 2 bases, and the segment between their germline ends measures 16 bases. The germline V gene yields SGHTA for CDR1 and FQGNSA for CDR2. TCRdb names Illumina HiSeq 1500 as the instrument used. TCRdb's own reprocessing of the public reads used fastp at Q25 and MiXCR and kept productive beta chains. CDR3 protein sequences are deduplicated, and each keeps its most common genes and DNA. Recorded for this sample are approximately 1,000,000 distinct CDR3 sequences; approximately 32% of them occurred a single time. Roughly an eighth of the sample belongs to the ten largest clones. This clonotype was seen repeatedly, ten times or more. Its antigen has not been determined. Base qualities are not recorded, but no much larger clone differs from it by a single base.

The chain joins TRBV7-2 to TRBJ2-1; a weak D assignment points to TRBD1 (6 bases agree). The TCR sequence derives from a human donor in good health (CMV status not recorded). Some clones in this sample may be carry-over from other donors' samples. Sequencing was performed on cultured CD8+ T cells from PBMCs, taken from culture after CMV antigen stimulation. The CDR3 loop reads CASSPQDRHPYNEQFF. The nucleotides are TGTGCCAGCAGCCCCCAGGACAGACACCCCTACAATGAGCAGTTCTTC.